Listed below are T cell receptor beta chains from one sample, sequenced in a study of T-cell reconstitution after alpha-beta-depleted transplantation in children. MiXCR, applied by TCRdb to the PCR reads, yields one record per CDR3 protein. The table shows more than 200,000 distinct CDR3 sequences, with roughly a quarter occurring only once. Sample: PBMCs, mostly from graft donor cells, taken 360 days after TCRalphabeta/CD19-depleted stem cell transplant. The source of these receptors is a female patient between 2 and 15 years old who had a stem cell transplant for congenital amegakaryocytic thrombocytopenia, so the T cells may come from the graft donor. Both conserved end residues are part of each CDR3. D genes are given only for firm matches. Only part of the rows carry a size: once, few, many, or a class if the clone is expanded.

V	size	J	D	CDR3	DNA
TRBV3-1	many	TRBJ1-6	NA	CASSQGQGRVSPLHF	TGTGCCAGCAGCCAAGGGCAAGGGAGGGTGTCACCCCTCCACTTT
TRBV29-1	few	TRBJ2-5	NA	CSVGRGGETQYF	TGCAGCGTTGGCAGGGGGGGAGAGACCCAGTACTTC
TRBV6-5	few	TRBJ2-7	NA	CASSYDGRAYEQYF	TGTGCCAGCAGTTACGACGGGCGTGCCTACGAGCAGTACTTC
TRBV27	NA	TRBJ1-6	NA	CASSLAPGLESPLHF	TGTGCCAGCAGTTTAGCTCCCGGGTTGGAATCACCCCTCCACTTT
TRBV13	NA	TRBJ2-7	TRBD1	CASSPSGGAVYEQYF	TGTGCCAGCAGCCCCTCAGGGGGAGCGGTCTACGAGCAGTACTTC
TRBV20-1	NA	TRBJ2-7	NA	CSARSMYQQYF	TGCAGTGCTAGGTCGATGTACCAGCAGTACTTC
TRBV7-6	few	TRBJ2-7	NA	CASSHQFSYEQYF	TGTGCCAGCAGCCACCAGTTTTCCTACGAGCAGTACTTC
TRBV5-1	many	TRBJ1-1	NA	CASSLGINTEAFF	TGCGCCAGCAGCTTGGGGATAAACACTGAAGCTTTCTTT
TRBV2	NA	TRBJ1-3	NA	CASTPVGLSTIYF	TGTGCCAGCACCCCCGTAGGGTTAAGCACCATATATTTT
TRBV28	few	TRBJ2-7	TRBD1	CASRTGTETYEQYF	TGTGCCAGCAGAACCGGGACAGAGACCTACGAGCAGTACTTC
TRBV24-1	NA	TRBJ2-3	NA	CATSDNDPSSTDTQYF	TGTGCCACCAGTGACAACGACCCGTCTAGCACAGATACGCAGTATTTT
TRBV20-1	few	TRBJ1-1	NA	CSASKASGTWSTEAFF	TGCAGTGCTAGTAAGGCCTCAGGGACTTGGAGCACTGAAGCTTTCTTT
TRBV12-3/TRBV12-4	few	TRBJ2-5	NA	CASRDSYQETQYF	TGTGCCAGCAGGGACTCGTACCAAGAGACCCAGTACTTC
TRBV12-3/TRBV12-4	NA	TRBJ1-1	TRBD1	CASMPGRGNTEVFF	TGTGCCAGCATGCCGGGCAGGGGGAACACTGAAGTTTTCTTT
TRBV7-2	few	TRBJ2-5	NA	CASSPREYQETQYF	TGTGCCAGCAGCCCGCGAGAATACCAAGAGACCCAGTACTTC
TRBV20-1	few	TRBJ2-5	NA	CSARDPGKETQYF	TGCAGTGCTAGAGATCCCGGGAAAGAGACCCAGTACTTC
TRBV2	few	TRBJ2-1	NA	CASSEYWVDEQFF	TGTGCCAGCAGTGAATACTGGGTTGATGAGCAGTTCTTC
TRBV5-1	few	TRBJ1-3	NA	CANPWGPHSGNTIYF	TGCGCCAACCCCTGGGGCCCGCACTCTGGAAACACCATATATTTT
TRBV11-2	once	TRBJ2-1	NA	CASSLDGREQFF	TGTGCCAGCAGCTTAGACGGGCGGGAGCAGTTCTTC
TRBV27	few	TRBJ2-7	TRBD2	CASSSTSGTPYEQYF	TGTGCCAGCAGTTCCACTAGCGGGACCCCCTACGAGCAGTACTTC
TRBV2	NA	TRBJ2-1	TRBD2	CASSAGGGISEQFF	TGTGCCAGCAGCGCCGGGGGAGGGATTAGTGAGCAGTTCTTC
TRBV5-1	few	TRBJ1-1	NA	CASSSFSRQTSEAFF	TGCGCCAGCAGCTCGTTTAGTCGGCAAACCTCTGAAGCTTTCTTT
TRBV12-3/TRBV12-4	NA	TRBJ1-2	TRBD1	CASRAGTGNYGYTF	TGTGCCAGCAGGGCCGGGACAGGGAACTATGGCTACACCTTC
TRBV6-2/TRBV6-3	NA	TRBJ2-3	TRBD2	CASTSLGSGIPDTQYF	TGTGCCAGCACCTCCCTGGGTAGCGGGATCCCAGATACGCAGTATTTT
TRBV12-3/TRBV12-4	many	TRBJ1-6	NA	CASRLGRNNSPLHF	TGTGCCAGCAGACTGGGCCGTAATAATTCACCCCTCCACTTT
TRBV6-5	few	TRBJ2-7	TRBD1	CASSYSMGTGREQYF	TGTGCCAGCAGTTACTCGATGGGGACAGGGCGCGAGCAGTACTTC
TRBV6-2/TRBV6-3	few	TRBJ2-5	NA	CASLGAKTQYF	TGTGCCAGCTTGGGGGCGAAGACCCAGTACTTC
TRBV12-3/TRBV12-4	few	TRBJ1-5	TRBD1	CASSRDRENQPQHF	TGTGCCAGCAGCCGGGACAGGGAAAATCAGCCCCAGCATTTT
TRBV3-1	few	TRBJ1-4	NA	CASSQGYDEKLFF	TGTGCCAGCAGCCAGGGGTACGACGAAAAACTGTTTTTT
TRBV11-2	few	TRBJ2-1	NA	CASKKGRGGGNEQFF	TGTGCCAGCAAGAAGGGCAGGGGCGGGGGCAATGAGCAGTTCTTC
TRBV6-5	NA	TRBJ1-5	NA	CASSYSTTGQSGRNQPQHF	TGTGCCAGCAGTTACTCGACCACAGGGCAATCCGGACGTAATCAGCCCCAGCATTTT
TRBV11-2	few	TRBJ2-3	NA	CASRKRGLSGTDTQYF	TGTGCCAGCAGGAAACGGGGTCTATCGGGCACAGATACGCAGTATTTT
TRBV12-3/TRBV12-4	NA	TRBJ1-5	NA	CASSLRSQPQHF	TGTGCCAGCAGTTTACGGAGTCAGCCCCAGCATTTT
TRBV7-6	few	TRBJ1-1	NA	CASSLGGSHTEAFF	TGTGCCAGCAGCTTAGGAGGTTCTCACACTGAAGCTTTCTTT
TRBV20-1	NA	TRBJ2-7	NA	CSASLLGLQSEQYF	TGCAGTGCTAGTCTTCTAGGACTACAATCCGAGCAGTACTTC
TRBV30	NA	TRBJ2-7	TRBD1	CAWSPDRGGFYEQYF	TGTGCCTGGAGTCCGGACAGGGGAGGTTTCTACGAGCAGTACTTC
TRBV4-1	NA	TRBJ2-3	TRBD2	CASSQGLGGSLVTDTQYF	TGCGCCAGCAGCCAAGGGTTAGGCGGGAGTTTGGTCACAGATACGCAGTATTTT
TRBV5-6	NA	TRBJ2-1	TRBD2	CASSSISGGATYNEQFF	TGTGCCAGCAGCTCGATTAGCGGGGGGGCCACCTACAATGAGCAGTTCTTC
TRBV5-6	NA	TRBJ2-5	TRBD2	CASSLEAGGSETQYF	TGTGCCAGCAGCTTGGAGGCGGGGGGATCAGAGACCCAGTACTTC
TRBV7-2	few	TRBJ1-1	NA	CASSSGGNTEAFF	TGTGCCAGCAGCTCGGGGGGGAACACTGAAGCTTTCTTT
TRBV4-2	NA	TRBJ1-3	NA	CASSHRGTASSGNTIYF	TGTGCCAGCAGCCATAGAGGGACGGCGAGCTCTGGAAACACCATATATTTT